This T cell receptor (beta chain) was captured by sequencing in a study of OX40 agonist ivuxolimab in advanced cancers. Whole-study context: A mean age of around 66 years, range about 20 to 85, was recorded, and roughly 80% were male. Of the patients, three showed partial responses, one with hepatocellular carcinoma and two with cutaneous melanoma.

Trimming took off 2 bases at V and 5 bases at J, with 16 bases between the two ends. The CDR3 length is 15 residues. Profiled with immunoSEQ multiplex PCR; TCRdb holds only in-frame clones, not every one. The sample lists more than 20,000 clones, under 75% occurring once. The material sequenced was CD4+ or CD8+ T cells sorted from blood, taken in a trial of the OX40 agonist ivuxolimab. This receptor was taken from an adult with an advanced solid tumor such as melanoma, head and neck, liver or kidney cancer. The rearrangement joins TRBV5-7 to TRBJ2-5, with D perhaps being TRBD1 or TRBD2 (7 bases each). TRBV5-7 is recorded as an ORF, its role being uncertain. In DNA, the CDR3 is TGTGCCAGCAGCTTATTCCAGGGGGGGCAGGAGACCCAGTACTTC. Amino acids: CASSLFQGGQETQYF.